This T cell receptor (beta chain) was observed in a study of blood T cell repertoires in COVID-19. Only one count was recorded for this clone. V was shortened by 3 bases and J by 4 bases, with 15 bases between the two germline ends. The CDR3 is made up of 14 amino acids. Germline CDR1 GTSNPN, CDR2 SVGIG (reference sequence). Clones were read by immunoSEQ multiplex PCR, and TCRdb kept only the in-frame ones, dropping some. The data contain around 300,000 clones, 80% to 90% of them singletons. The receptor's source is a woman between 50 and 59 years old with COVID-19, enrolled during active disease. Sequenced input: peripheral blood. V gene TRBV30 combines with J gene TRBJ2-5; TRBD2 might be the D (6 bases). CDR3 DNA sequence: TGTGCCTGGAGAATACGGGAGATGCGAGAGACCCAGTACTTC. Protein: CAWRIREMRETQYF. The full variable domain, rest sourced from reference TRBV30 and TRBJ2-5, is SQTIHQWPATLVQPVGSPLSLECTVEGTSNPNLYWYRQAAGRGLQLLFYSVGIGQISSEVPQNLSASRPQDRQFILSSKKLLLSDSGFYLCAWRIREMRETQYFGPGTRLLVL.